This passage covers 27 T cell receptor beta chains from one sample sequenced in a study of cytomegalovirus exposure and HLA in healthy donors. PCR employed 60 Vbeta and 13 Jbeta primers. Clones were read by immunoSEQ multiplex PCR, and TCRdb kept only the in-frame ones, dropping some. The sample shows 150,000 to 200,000 clones, approximately 72% of them seen only once. Sequenced material: PBMCs. The receptors were sampled from a man in his forties or fifties in good health and CMV-seropositive.

The chain joins TRBV12-5 to TRBJ1-3; D is undetermined. Trimming stripped 1 base from V and 7 bases from J, with 8 bases between. This CDR3 has 13 residues. CDR1 and CDR2 (germline): LGHNT, FRNRAP. CDR3 DNA: TGTGCTAGTGGTTTGGCGGGGAGGAACACCATATATTTT. Protein sequence: CASGLAGRNTIYF. Full variable domain (rest looked up from reference TRBV12-5 and TRBJ1-3): DARVTQTPRHKVTEMGQEVTMRCQPILGHNTVFWYRQTMMQGLELLAYFRNRAPLDDSGMPKDRFSAEMPDATLATLKIQPSEPRDSAVYFCASGLAGRNTIYFGEGSWLTVV.

This clone was detected a few times. V and J are TRBV7-2 and TRBJ1-2; D perhaps matches TRBD1 (6 bases). The CDR3 spans 14 residues. Germline CDR1 is SGHTA and CDR2 is FQGNSA. Trimming shortened V by 5 bases and J by 2 bases, and 12 bases separated the two germline ends. The DNA of the CDR3 is TGTGCCAGCAGCCGCGACAGGCCCAACTATGGCTACACCTTC. Translating it yields CASSRDRPNYGYTF.

The CDR3 here is CASSLGLAEPDTQYF. CDR3 bases: TGTGCCAGCAGCTTAGGGCTAGCTGAACCAGATACGCAGTATTTT. This chain uses TRBV7-3 with TRBJ2-3; weak D call: TRBD2 (5 bases). The germline V and J ends were trimmed by 2 bases and 4 bases, with 13 bases remaining between them. The CDR3 runs 15 residues. Germline V gene sequence: CDR1 SGHTA, CDR2 FQGTGA.

The chain recombines TRBV7-3 with TRBJ2-4, with D maybe TRBD2 (5 bases). V was trimmed by 1 base and J by 8 bases, leaving 9 bases between them. From germline, CDR1 is SGHTA and CDR2 FQGTGA. There are 13 residues in the CDR3. CDR3 loop: CASSLRVGDIQYF. The CDR3 bases are TGTGCCAGCAGCTTAAGAGTGGGAGACATTCAGTACTTC.

The V call is TRBV5-4, the J call TRBJ1-4; D is unclear. This CDR3 spans 14 amino acids. Trimming pared 4 bases from V and 4 bases from J, leaving 11 bases between. Germline V gives CDR1 SGHNT, CDR2 YYREEE (reference sequence). The chain's CDR3 is CASSTTNSNEKLFF. CDR3 bases: TGTGCCAGCAGCACGACTAACAGTAATGAAAAACTGTTTTTT.

The V and J genes are TRBV30 and TRBJ1-6; D is ambiguous. CDR3 length equals 12 residues. The ends were cut back, 0 bases at V and 11 bases at J, with 8 bases in the middle. CDR1 GTSNPN and CDR2 SVGIG come from the germline V gene (reference sequence). The CDR3 DNA follows: TGTGCCTGGAGTGTACGAGGCCCACCCCTCCACTTT. It codes for CAWSVRGPPLHF.

V is TRBV27 and J is TRBJ2-7; no reliable D call. Trimming took off 8 bases at V and 3 bases at J, with 14 bases between the two ends. The CDR3 contains 13 residues. Germline V gene data show CDR1 as MNHEY and CDR2 as SMNVEV (reference sequence). The CDR3 DNA is TGTGCCAGCGCTCCACCCCCCTACTACGAGCAGTACTTC. Residues: CASAPPPYYEQYF.

The genes are TRBV6-5 and TRBJ1-2, with 7 nucleotides matching TRBD1. This CDR3 has 15 residues. V shed 3 bases and J 4 bases; nucleotides not matched to a gene: 8. From germline, CDR1 is MNHEY and CDR2 SVGAGI. The CDR3 sequence: CASSYLDREAYGYTF. CDR3 DNA sequence: TGTGCCAGCAGTTATCTCGACAGGGAAGCCTATGGCTACACCTTC.

The chain combines TRBV5-8 with TRBJ2-7; D is uncertain. Germline V gives CDR1 SGHTS, CDR2 YDEGEE. V was pared by 0 bases and J by 6 bases, with 7 bases between. The CDR3 spans 12 residues. For the CDR3, the DNA is TGTGCCAGCAGCTTGGTCCGCAGCGAGCAGTACTTC. Its translation: CASSLVRSEQYF.

The V and J genes are TRBV6-5 and TRBJ2-2, with D maybe TRBD1 (6 bases). Between the trimmed V and J ends, which lost 2 bases and 6 bases, there was a span of 16 bases. From germline, CDR1 is MNHEY and CDR2 SVGAGI. The CDR3 runs 16 residues. The CDR3 sequence is CASSYEGDLSSGELFF. DNA of the CDR3: TGTGCCAGCAGTTACGAGGGGGACCTTTCGTCCGGGGAGCTGTTTTTT.

The chain employs TRBV5-1 and TRBJ1-2; D gene ambiguous. CDR3 length: 13 residues. Trimming removed 0 bases from V and 7 bases from J, with 10 bases in between. The germline gives CDR1 SGHRS, CDR2 YFSETQ. CDR3: CASSLAGRSGYTF. CDR3 bases: TGCGCCAGCAGCTTGGCGGGGAGAAGTGGCTACACCTTC.

This clone has a single count. The rearrangement uses TRBV2 and TRBJ2-5; a possible D gene is TRBD1 (6 bases). The CDR3 totals 13 residues. Germline CDR1 reads SNHLY; CDR2 reads FYNNEI. Trimming stripped 5 bases from V and 0 bases from J, with 7 bases between. Here the CDR3 reads CASSRDNQETQYF. CDR3 DNA sequence: TGTGCCAGCAGTAGGGACAACCAAGAGACCCAGTACTTC.

The chain combines TRBV7-2 with TRBJ1-2; the D gene is possibly TRBD1 (6 bases). This CDR3 contains 14 residues. CDR1 is SGHTA and CDR2 is FQGNSA in the germline V gene. V was cut by 5 bases and J by 7 bases, with 17 bases left in between. CDR3 coding DNA: TGTGCCAGCAGCCCCAATGTCAGGGGTCTTGGCTACACCTTC. Translating it yields CASSPNVRGLGYTF.

J is TRBJ2-5 and V is TRBV6-6; 8 bases map to TRBD2. Germline CDR1 reads MNHNY; CDR2 reads SVGAGI (reference sequence). After removal of 2 bases from V and 5 bases from J, the junction contained 7 bases not matched to a gene. CDR3 length equals 15 residues. The CDR3, as DNA: TGTGCCAGCAGTTACCCGGGGGGGGTTAGGGAGACCCAGTACTTC. Encoded protein: CASSYPGGVRETQYF.

This clone was seen once. The V gene is TRBV28, the J gene TRBJ1-1; no definite D call. Germline loops: CDR1 MDHEN, CDR2 SYDVKM. The ends were cut back, 6 bases at V and 1 base at J, with 9 bases in the middle. The CDR3 sequence is 13 residues long. Here the CDR3 reads CASRYVRNTEAFF. CDR3 sequence (DNA): TGTGCCAGCAGGTATGTCCGGAACACTGAAGCTTTCTTT.

This chain uses TRBV5-4 with TRBJ2-2, with TRBD2 matching over 12 bases. From germline, CDR1 is SGHNT and CDR2 YYREEE (reference sequence). After removal of 4 bases from V and 0 bases from J, the junction contained 7 bases not matched to a gene. This CDR3 spans 18 amino acids. CDR3 DNA sequence: TGTGCCAGCAGCCAACTAGCGGGGGGACCTTCGAACACCGGGGAGCTGTTTTTT. This encodes CASSQLAGGPSNTGELFF.

This chain uses TRBV29-1 with TRBJ2-1; TRBD1 is a possible D gene (6 bases). CDR1 and CDR2 from the germline V gene are SQVTM and ANQGSEA. CDR3 length equals 15 residues. With 1 base removed from V and 7 bases from J, the gap between germline ends came to 17 bases. Written as DNA, the CDR3 is TGCAGCGTTGAAGTGGGCAGGGGAATGCGGAATGAGCAGTTCTTC. It codes for CSVEVGRGMRNEQFF.

The V and J genes are TRBV27 and TRBJ1-5; TRBD1 is a possible D gene (5 bases). The V gene lost 0 bases and the J gene lost 5 bases, with 8 bases spanning the gap. Germline V gives CDR1 MNHEY, CDR2 SMNVEV (reference sequence). The CDR3 loop spans 14 amino acids. As DNA, the CDR3 is TGTGCCAGCAGTTTATCGGGGACTCATCAGCCCCAGCATTTT. Translation gives CASSLSGTHQPQHF.

This clone showed up just a few times. The V gene is TRBV11-2, the J gene TRBJ1-3; possible D gene TRBD1, 5 bases. The germline V and J ends were trimmed by 7 bases and 3 bases, with 10 bases remaining between them. This CDR3 region has 13 residues. CDR1 and CDR2 from the germline V gene are SGHAT and FQNNGV. The CDR3 region has the DNA TGTGCCAGCACCACGGGGGTTGGAAACACCATATATTTT. Its protein product is CASTTGVGNTIYF.

Only one count was recorded for this clone. Here the CDR3 reads CATSRASGGGNEQFF. For the CDR3, the DNA is TGTGCCACCAGCAGGGCTAGCGGGGGAGGCAATGAGCAGTTCTTC. The chain recombines TRBV15 with TRBJ2-1; TRBD2 matches 10 bases. The CDR3 runs 15 residues. V lost 3 bases, J lost 6 bases, and 5 bases stayed unmatched. CDR1 and CDR2 from the germline V gene are LNHNV and YYDKDF (reference sequence).

Concerning this clone: Germline is not matched at one junction end, which may reflect a read error. V usage is TRBV5-1 and J usage is TRBJ2-7; TRBD2 matches at 8 bases. Germline V CDR1 and CDR2: SGHRS, YFSETQ. The CDR3 length is 13 residues. The CDR3 nucleotides are TGCGCCAGCAGCTCCGACGGGGGGGGTTGGAAAGTCTTC. It specifies CASSSDGGGWKVF.

The gene calls are TRBV13 and TRBJ2-7; D is perhaps TRBD2 (5 bases). Germline CDR1 reads PRHDT; CDR2 reads FYEKMQ (reference sequence). The CDR3 is 15 amino acids. The V and J ends lost 0 bases and 2 bases respectively, with 11 bases between them. The CDR3, as DNA: TGTGCCAGCAGCTTAGGCCGGGGAGACCCCTACGAGCAGTACTTC. Translation: CASSLGRGDPYEQYF.

The chain links TRBV13 to TRBJ2-3; D is possibly TRBD1 (8 bases). This CDR3 comprises 16 residues. Trimming took off 1 base at V and 6 bases at J, with 17 bases between the two ends. The germline gives CDR1 PRHDT, CDR2 FYEKMQ (reference sequence). As DNA, the CDR3 is TGTGCCAGCAGCTTAGCGGGAGGACAGGGATACGATACGCAGTATTTT. Its translation: CASSLAGGQGYDTQYF.

The chain has TRBV10-3 and TRBJ2-2; 10 bases align to TRBD1. Germline CDR1 reads ENHRY; CDR2 reads SYGVKD. V was clipped by 11 bases and J by 6 bases; unmatched bases: 6. This CDR3 has 13 residues. The CDR3 is CASRDRGPGELFF. CDR3 nucleotides: TGTGCCTCCCGGGACAGGGGTCCCGGGGAGCTGTTTTTT.

The rearrangement links TRBV4-3 to TRBJ2-1, with 8 positions matching TRBD1. Germline trimming cut 4 bases from V and 0 bases from J; bases unmatched to any gene: 2. Germline V CDR1 and CDR2: LGHNA, YSLEER. This CDR3 spans 15 amino acids. This CDR3 is CASSRQGNSYNEQFF. The DNA for the CDR3 is TGCGCCAGCAGCCGACAGGGGAACTCCTACAATGAGCAGTTCTTC.

The chain couples TRBV7-9 to TRBJ2-5, with 7 bases aligning to TRBD2. Per the germline V gene, CDR1 is SEHNR and CDR2 is FQNEAQ (reference sequence). The V gene end was trimmed by 3 bases and the J gene end by 3 bases; junction bases not matched to a gene: 4. This CDR3 contains 14 residues. The CDR3 DNA reads as TGTGCCAGCAGCTTGGCTAGCGGCGAAGAGACCCAGTACTTC. Its protein is CASSLASGEETQYF.

This chain joins TRBV7-3 and TRBJ2-5, with D possibly being TRBD1 (6 bases). V was shortened by 6 bases and J by 5 bases, with 25 bases between the two germline ends. The CDR3 spans 17 residues. Germline V lookup: CDR1 SGHTA, CDR2 FQGTGA. This CDR3 is CASSRQPGLGARETQYF. DNA for the CDR3: TGTGCCAGCAGTCGACAACCCGGTCTGGGGGCTCGGGAGACCCAGTACTTC.